This record covers a single T cell receptor beta chain. This clonotype was observed a handful of times. This clone's antigen is unknown. No base quality information exists; no much larger clone differs at one position. The data stem from a study of identical twins (TCRdb year 2016). Regarding the complete study: To test whether fetal clonotypes persist, this study deep-sequenced TCR alpha and beta repertoires from monozygotic twins, from unrelated adults of various ages, and from cord blood. To rule out contamination, the twin experiments were replicated at different times with different library preparation protocols. Points the paper makes about the study in general: Recombination models systematically underestimated out-of-frame TCR alpha sharing in monozygotic twins but agreed with sharing between unrelated individuals. Abundant cord blood beta clonotypes had fewer insertions, young adult naive repertoires showed a similar but weaker trend, and memory repertoires showed no such trend. Conclusions relied on cross-sectional statistical analysis, since the same donors could not be followed over many years. In beta out-of-frame sequences, excess twin sharing was weaker, because having fewer shared sequences lowered the signal-to-noise ratio. Zero-insertion analyses could be partly confounded by invariant T cells such as MAIT and iNKT, although diverse VJ usage argued against such confounding for most clonotypes. Compared with coincidental sharing between unrelated individuals, out-of-frame TCR alpha sequences shared between twins had an excess of sequences with low generation probability.

Libraries were prepared through 5' RACE. TCRdb shows the sequencer as Illumina HiSeq 2000. Template switching introduced a universal primer binding site; the final cDNA contained a unique molecular identifier, enabling accurate counting of TCR cDNA molecules. Specific primers in the conserved constant-segment region were used to synthesize first-strand cDNA for TCR alpha and beta chains. To control for contamination, every cDNA library was double barcoded, receiving both a SMART-Mk sample barcode and Illumina barcodes. Two successive PCR steps introduced TruSeq adapter sequences along with Illumina sample barcodes. Sequencing of the TCR alpha and beta cDNA libraries was done on the Illumina HiSeq platform using custom primers. The authors processed their data as follows. Raw reads were processed with MiGEC to extract unique molecular identifiers, and MiXCR was used to determine CDR3 positions. For each individual, recombination models were inferred using an EM algorithm with the repgenHMM and IGoR tools. The analysis of shared clonotypes was done with the tcR package in R, with sharing normalized by the product of cloneset sizes. To study raw recombination free of thymic and clonal selection effects, out-of-frame nonproductive sequences were analyzed. TCRdb applied fastp at Q25 and MiXCR to the public reads, then kept only in-frame beta chains. Entries that share a CDR3 protein sequence are merged under the most common genes and DNA. What appears here as the V and J calls and clone size reflects TCRdb's work, not the paper's. In this sample the table shows nearly 900,000 distinct CDR3 sequences, around 12% of which occur a single time. Around 1.5% of the sample rests with the top ten.

At the junction V is shortened by 10 bases and J by 2 bases; bases outside the gene matches: 5. The germline V gene supplies CDR1 SGHRS and CDR2 YFSETQ. The CDR3 runs 13 residues from the cysteine to the phenylalanine. The retained sequence is limited to the CDR3, 39 bases, with the frame set at the first base. Every donor was a healthy Caucasian. The twin cohort consisted of three pairs of female monozygotic twins, all aged 18 to 29 years. RNA for TCR libraries was isolated from peripheral blood mononuclear cells. These data were also reused for a study on yellow fever vaccine responses in identical twins. As the second study states: The authors reported that the T cell response to vaccination in identical twins appeared partly convergent and partly personalized. Focusing on identical twins, the study followed the T cell clones that responded to the vaccine, and did so with precision.

The chain uses TRBV5-1 and TRBJ2-1; TRBD2 lines up with 8 middle nucleotides. Sequencing was carried out using PBMCs. This clonotype was sampled from a young woman in good health. The CDR3 region: CACGGPPYNEQFF. The DNA reads TGCGCCTGCGGGGGGCCCCCCTACAATGAGCAGTTCTTC.